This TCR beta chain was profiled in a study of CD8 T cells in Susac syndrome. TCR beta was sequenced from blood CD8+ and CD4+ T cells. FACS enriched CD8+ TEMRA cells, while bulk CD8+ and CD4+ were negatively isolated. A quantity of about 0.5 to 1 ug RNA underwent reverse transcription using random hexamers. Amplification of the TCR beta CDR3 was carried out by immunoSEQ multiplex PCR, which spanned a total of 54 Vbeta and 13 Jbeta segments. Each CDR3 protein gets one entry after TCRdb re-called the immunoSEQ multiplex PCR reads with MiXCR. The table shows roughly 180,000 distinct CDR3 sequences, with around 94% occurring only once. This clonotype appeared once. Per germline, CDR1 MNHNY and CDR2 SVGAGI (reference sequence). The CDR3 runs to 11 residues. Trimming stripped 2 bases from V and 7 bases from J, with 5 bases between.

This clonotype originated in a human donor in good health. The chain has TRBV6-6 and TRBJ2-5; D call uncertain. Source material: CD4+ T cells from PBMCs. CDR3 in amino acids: CASSYDGTQYF. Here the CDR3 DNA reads TGTGCCAGCAGTTACGACGGGACCCAGTACTTC.